These 24 T cell receptor beta chains were sequenced from one sample in a study of blood T cell repertoires in COVID-19. TCRdb keeps only in-frame clones here, not all; method: immunoSEQ multiplex PCR. The repertoire includes more than 90,000 clones, around nine tenths of them detected once, and 4% to 5.5% sits in the top ten. Sequencing was carried out using peripheral blood. These receptors were obtained from a middle-aged man with acute or convalescent COVID-19.

This chain connects TRBV25-1 to TRBJ2-7; D may be TRBD1 (5 bases). V was clipped by 6 bases and J by 5 bases, with 14 bases between them. Germline V gene lookup returns CDR1 MGHDK and CDR2 SYGVNS. The length of the CDR3 is 13 residues. In nucleotides, the CDR3 is TGTGCCAGCAGCCTGAGGCAGGGCCACGAGCAGTACTTC. It translates to CASSLRQGHEQYF.

The chain employs TRBV6-6 and TRBJ2-1; perhaps TRBD1 as D (6 bases). The CDR3 totals 13 residues. Trimming stripped 0 bases from V and 7 bases from J, with 7 bases between. CDR1 is MNHNY, CDR2 SVGAGI, per germline (reference sequence). As DNA, the CDR3 is TGTGCCAGCAGTTACTCGAGGGGGAATGAGCAGTTCTTC. As protein: CASSYSRGNEQFF.

This chain links TRBV7-9 with TRBJ1-2, with D unclear. Germline-derived CDR1 and CDR2 are SEHNR and FQNEAQ (reference sequence). V was clipped by 0 bases and J by 8 bases, with 16 bases between them. CDR3 size: 15 residues. As DNA, the CDR3 is TGTGCCAGCAGCTTAGCGAGCACCGAGCGAGGGGGCTACACCTTC. Its protein product is CASSLASTERGGYTF.

The chain recombines TRBV6-2 or TRBV6-3 with TRBJ1-5; weak D call: TRBD1 (6 bases). V shed 4 bases and J shed 11 bases, with 18 bases lying between them. Germline V gene data show CDR1 as MNHEY and CDR2 as SVGEGT. The CDR3 is made up of 14 amino acids. This chain's CDR3 is CASSSTGAPWAQHF. As DNA, the CDR3 is TGTGCCAGCAGTTCGACAGGTGCCCCATGGGCCCAGCATTTT.

The CDR3, as DNA: TGTGCCATCAGTGCGCAGGTAAATTCACCCCTCCACTTT. Its translation is CAISAQVNSPLHF. The chain links TRBV10-3 to TRBJ1-6; D gene uncertain. The germline CDR1 and CDR2 sequences are ENHRY and SYGVKD. Trimming shortened V by 4 bases and J by 7 bases, and 8 bases separated the two germline ends. This CDR3 region has 13 residues.

This clone was recorded only once. As DNA, the CDR3 is TGTGCCAGCAGCTTAGGAACCCGGAGCCTCACCCCCAGGGGTTCACCCCTCCACTTT. Its translation: CASSLGTRSLTPRGSPLHF. V and J are TRBV11-2 and TRBJ1-6; D may be TRBD1 (6 bases). Per germline, CDR1 SGHAT and CDR2 FQNNGV. The CDR3 covers 19 residues. The V end was cut by 1 base, the J end by 9 bases, with 25 bases between.

This chain joins TRBV3-1 (or the pseudogene TRBV3-2) and TRBJ2-3; 7 nucleotides match TRBD2. V lost 7 bases to trimming and J lost 2 bases; unmatched junction nucleotides: 21. The CDR3 length is 19 residues. Germline V gives CDR1 LGHDT, CDR2 YNNKEL (reference sequence). Here the CDR3 reads CASTLAPRLAEIPTDTQYF. The CDR3 nucleotides read TGTGCCAGCACCCTGGCCCCCCGCCTAGCGGAGATACCCACAGATACGCAGTATTTT.

The CDR3 DNA is TGCAGCGTTGAAAGACGGGGCCAAGAGACCCAGTACTTC. This codes for CSVERRGQETQYF. The chain links TRBV29-1 to TRBJ2-5, with D possibly being TRBD2 (5 bases). Germline CDR1 reads SQVTM; CDR2 reads ANQGSEA. The V and J ends lost 2 bases and 1 base respectively, with 8 bases between them. The CDR3 extends over 13 amino acids. Together with reference TRBV29-1 and TRBJ2-5, the CDR3 gives the full variable domain: SAVISQKPSRDICQRGTSLTIQCQVDSQVTMMFWYRQQPGQSLTLIATANQGSEATYESGFVIDKFPISRPNLTFSTLTVSNMSPEDSSIYLCSVERRGQETQYFGPGTRLLVL.

This chain links TRBV6-6 with TRBJ2-3; 9 nucleotides match TRBD1. The CDR3 is made up of 17 amino acids. V lost 6 bases to trimming and J lost 7 bases; unmatched junction nucleotides: 17. The germline gives CDR1 MNHNY, CDR2 SVGAGI (reference sequence). This CDR3 is CASSRTSGTGYLNTQYF. The CDR3 nucleotides are TGTGCCAGCAGCCGAACCTCCGGGACAGGGTACCTAAATACGCAGTATTTT.

This clone was seen once. One end of the junction fails to match germline, which may point to a read error. This rearrangement joins TRBV7-7 to TRBJ2-3, with 8 bases fitting TRBD1. The CDR3 has 16 residues. Germline assignment: CDR1 SSHAT and CDR2 FNYEAQ (reference sequence). The CDR3, as DNA: TGTGCTAGCAGCTTGAGGGCAGGGGGCATCGCAGATACGCAGTATTTT. It yields the protein CASSLRAGGIADTQYF. Looking up the rest from reference TRBV7-7 and TRBJ2-3 gives the full variable domain: GAGVSQSPRYKVTKRGQDVTLRCDPISSHATLYWYQQALGQGPEFLTYFNYEAQPDKSGLPSDRFSAERPEGSISTLTIQRTEQRDSAMYRCASSLRAGGIADTQYFGPGTRLTVL.

The chain has TRBV14 and TRBJ2-4; 10 positions agree with TRBD2. The V segment lost 1 base and the J segment 7 bases; nucleotides outside the gene matches: 7. This CDR3 is built from 16 residues. CDR1 is SGHDN, CDR2 FVKESK, per germline. This CDR3 is CASSQVGAGGANIQYF. The CDR3 nucleotides are TGTGCCAGCAGCCAAGTCGGAGCGGGAGGGGCGAACATTCAGTACTTC.

This chain connects TRBV14 to TRBJ2-3, with D uncertain. The V end was cut by 6 bases, the J end by 7 bases, with 11 bases between. Germline CDR1 is SGHDN and CDR2 is FVKESK. This CDR3 contains 12 residues. The CDR3 here is CASSPGPHTQYF. Here the CDR3 DNA reads TGTGCCAGCAGTCCTGGGCCCCATACGCAGTATTTT.

The chain has TRBV27 and TRBJ1-1; D is ambiguous. The CDR3 is made up of 13 amino acids. Trimming cost V 7 bases and J 0 bases, with 9 bases left between them. Germline V gene data show CDR1 as MNHEY and CDR2 as SMNVEV (reference sequence). CDR3 nucleotides: TGTGCCAGCAAGCCTCCGATGAACACTGAAGCTTTCTTT. Protein sequence: CASKPPMNTEAFF.

The gene calls are TRBV6-5 and TRBJ1-1; 7 nucleotides match TRBD1. The CDR3 contains 14 residues. V trimming: 5 bases; J trimming: 3 bases; junction bases outside the gene matches: 6. The germline V gene has CDR1 MNHEY and CDR2 SVGAGI. CDR3 in amino acids: CASSRTGDDTEAFF. The CDR3 coding sequence is TGTGCCAGCAGTCGAACAGGGGACGACACTGAAGCTTTCTTT.

The rearrangement joins TRBV3-1 (or the pseudogene TRBV3-2) to TRBJ1-2, with a weak D call TRBD1 (5 bases). CDR3 length: 15 amino acids. The germline gives CDR1 LGHDT, CDR2 YNNKEL (reference sequence). Trimming stripped 4 bases from V and 7 bases from J, with 19 bases between. Here the CDR3 DNA reads TGTGCCAGCAGCCCATCAGGGTCCTCGTCGGGTGGCTACACCTTC. This encodes CASSPSGSSSGGYTF.

The genes are TRBV2 and TRBJ1-5, with D maybe TRBD1 (6 bases). From germline, CDR1 is SNHLY and CDR2 FYNNEI. This CDR3 is 15 amino acids long. V lost 4 bases, J lost 0 bases, and 10 bases lay in between. The CDR3 nucleotides are TGTGCCAGCAGTGCGGGGGGGCTTAGCAATCAGCCCCAGCATTTT. Translation gives CASSAGGLSNQPQHF.

The chain links TRBV4-1 to TRBJ2-2; 8 nucleotides match TRBD2. CDR3 length: 16 residues. J gave up 5 bases and V 5 bases, and 10 bases lay outside the gene matches. CDR1 is MGHRA, CDR2 YSYEKL, per germline. The CDR3 nucleotides are TGCGCCAGCAGCTCGGCCCCGGGACTAGGGACCGGGGAGCTGTTTTTT. Amino acids: CASSSAPGLGTGELFF.

The V gene is TRBV6-4, the J gene TRBJ1-2, with TRBD1 matching over 10 bases. Germline V gene data show CDR1 as MRHNA and CDR2 as SNTAGT. This CDR3 is built from 15 residues. J lost 1 base, V lost 7 bases, and 6 bases had no gene match. CDR3 sequence: CASIWGQGYNYGYTF. Written as DNA, the CDR3 is TGTGCCAGCATCTGGGGACAGGGGTATAACTATGGCTACACCTTC.

The chain carries TRBV25-1 and TRBJ2-7, with 7 bases fitting TRBD2. Germline assignment: CDR1 MGHDK and CDR2 SYGVNS. This CDR3 contains 14 residues. The V and J ends lost 1 base and 4 bases, in that order; junction bases with no gene match: 4. The CDR3 reads CASSEWGGSYEQYF. CDR3 coding DNA: TGTGCCAGCAGTGAATGGGGCGGGAGTTACGAGCAGTACTTC.

The chain has TRBV6-5 and TRBJ1-4; 7 bases are a match to TRBD1. V was pared by 2 bases and J by 4 bases, with 4 bases of the junction left unmatched. Looked up from germline, CDR1 is MNHEY and CDR2 is SVGAGI. The CDR3 has 15 amino acids. CDR3 nucleotides: TGTGCCAGCAGTTACACGGGACAGCTTAATGAAAAACTGTTTTTT. Protein product: CASSYTGQLNEKLFF.

The chain links TRBV12-3 or TRBV12-4 to TRBJ1-2; possibly TRBD1 for D (6 bases). This CDR3 spans 13 amino acids. The ends were cut back, 7 bases at V and 6 bases at J, with 15 bases in the middle. The CDR3, as DNA: TGTGCCAGCACCCAGTGGGGGCAGGATGGCTACACCTTC. Protein product: CASTQWGQDGYTF.

This rearrangement joins TRBV18 to TRBJ2-7; 9 nucleotides match TRBD2. J was trimmed by 0 bases and V by 5 bases; bases with no gene match: 11. The V gene's germline CDR1 is KGHSH and CDR2 LQKENI. This CDR3 is 17 amino acids long. CDR3 region: CASSELAGLASSYEQYF. The CDR3 nucleotides are TGTGCCAGCTCAGAGCTAGCGGGGTTGGCCAGCTCCTACGAGCAGTACTTC.

The genes are TRBV4-3 and TRBJ1-1; 7 bases align to TRBD1. The CDR3 is made up of 15 amino acids. From germline, CDR1 is LGHNA and CDR2 YSLEER. Trimming took 0 bases from V and 1 from J; bases not matched to a gene: 2. CDR3 residues: CASSQEAGGNTEAFF. CDR3 in DNA: TGCGCCAGCAGCCAAGAGGCAGGGGGGAACACTGAAGCTTTCTTT.

The V call is TRBV7-3, the J call TRBJ1-1; no firm D call. Germline V lookup: CDR1 SGHTA, CDR2 FQGTGA. The CDR3 is 15 amino acids. Trimming left V 4 bases short and J 2 bases short, with 14 bases between. As DNA, the CDR3 is TGTGCCAGCAGCTCCGAGGGCCTCGGAAACACTGAAGCTTTCTTT. Translating gives CASSSEGLGNTEAFF.